A selection of T cell receptor beta chains follows, all from one sample in a study of cytomegalovirus exposure and HLA in healthy donors. Sequenced by immunoSEQ multiplex PCR; TCRdb stores in-frame clones only, minus some. The data show about 170,000 clones, 77% seen once. The material sequenced was PBMCs. These receptors all stem from a female donor in good health and CMV-seronegative. CDR3s include the opening cysteine and the closing phenylalanine or tryptophan. D genes are given only for firm matches. The size entry is marked missing in some rows and otherwise reads once, few, many or a size class.

d_gene	abundance	v_gene	j_gene	CDR3aa	CDR3nt
TRBD2	-	TRBV30	TRBJ2-1	CAWASGREFYEQFF	TGTGCCTGGGCTAGCGGGAGGGAGTTTTATGAGCAGTTCTTC
TRBD1	-	TRBV14	TRBJ2-1	CASSQDETGTGYNEQFF	TGTGCCAGCAGCCAAGACGAGACAGGGACAGGCTACAATGAGCAGTTCTTC
-	-	TRBV28	TRBJ1-1	CASSVLGGAESTEAFF	TGTGCCAGCTCCGTTCTCGGGGGGGCTGAGAGCACTGAAGCTTTCTTT
TRBD2	-	TRBV29-1	TRBJ2-1	CSVDAASGIYNEQFF	TGCAGCGTTGATGCGGCTAGCGGGATCTACAATGAGCAGTTCTTC
TRBD1	-	TRBV5-1	TRBJ1-2	CASSPGTGAFGYTF	TGCGCCAGCAGCCCCGGGACAGGGGCTTTTGGCTACACCTTC
TRBD1	once	TRBV6-1	TRBJ1-1	CASSVSTGAMNTEAFF	TGTGCCAGCAGTGTCTCGACAGGGGCCATGAACACTGAAGCTTTCTTT
TRBD1	-	TRBV30	TRBJ1-5	CASAQGAGQPQHF	TGTGCCAGCGCACAGGGGGCCGGTCAGCCCCAGCATTTT
TRBD2	-	TRBV18	TRBJ2-7	CASSPRGRSSYEQYF	TGTGCCAGCTCACCCCGCGGGAGGAGCTCCTACGAGCAGTACTTC
-	-	TRBV19	TRBJ2-1	CASSPARRSYNEQFF	TGTGCCAGTAGTCCGGCCCGGAGGTCCTACAATGAGCAGTTCTTC
TRBD1	once	TRBV11-1	TRBJ1-4	CASSRDRYEKLFF	TGTGCCAGCAGCCGGGACAGATATGAAAAACTGTTTTTT
-	-	TRBV19	TRBJ2-1	CASRIGRGQLSYNEQFF	TGTGCCAGTAGAATCGGGAGGGGGCAGCTTTCCTACAATGAGCAGTTCTTC
-	-	TRBV5-1	TRBJ2-1	CASSAAPSQEQFF	TGCGCCAGCAGCGCCGCACCTAGCCAGGAGCAGTTCTTC
TRBD1	-	TRBV6-7	TRBJ2-7	CASSHASAGGVIYEQYF	TGTGCCAGCAGCCACGCTAGTGCAGGGGGTGTGATCTACGAGCAGTACTTC
-	-	TRBV7-8	TRBJ2-1	CASIPRQAGSYNEQFF	TGTGCCAGCATCCCACGACAGGCAGGCTCCTACAATGAGCAGTTCTTC
-	-	TRBV4-3	TRBJ1-1	CASSQGAGRRVGAEAFF	TGCGCCAGCAGCCAAGGAGCGGGACGCAGGGTAGGCGCTGAAGCTTTCTTT
-	few	TRBV19	TRBJ1-1	CASSTTVNTEAFF	TGTGCCAGTAGTACGACAGTAAACACTGAAGCTTTCTTT
TRBD1	-	TRBV7-3	TRBJ1-1	CASSFPRDRNTEAFF	TGTGCCAGCAGCTTTCCCCGGGACAGGAACACTGAAGCTTTCTTT
-	-	TRBV27	TRBJ1-2	CASSLSRSYGYTF	TGTGCCAGCAGTTTATCGAGGTCCTATGGCTACACCTTC
TRBD1	-	TRBV28	TRBJ2-7	CASSLTGTGTYEQYF	TGTGCCAGCAGTTTGACCGGGACAGGGACCTACGAGCAGTACTTC
TRBD2	-	TRBV4-1	TRBJ2-1	CASSQVAGRNEQFF	TGCGCCAGCAGCCAAGTAGCGGGGAGAAATGAGCAGTTCTTC
-	few	TRBV7-8	TRBJ2-1	CASSLKLGNEQFF	TGTGCCAGCAGCTTAAAACTAGGCAATGAGCAGTTCTTC
TRBD1	-	TRBV4-1	TRBJ2-2	CASHSLGQGNTGELFF	TGCGCCAGCCACTCGCTGGGACAGGGTAACACCGGGGAGCTGTTTTTT
TRBD2	-	TRBV4-3	TRBJ2-1	CASSRLTSGGAGIGNEQFF	TGCGCCAGCAGCCGGTTGACTAGCGGGGGGGCCGGAATTGGCAATGAGCAGTTCTTC
TRBD1	-	TRBV6-1	TRBJ1-2	CASSKIQGADGYTF	TGTGCCAGCAGTAAAATACAGGGGGCGGATGGCTACACCTTC
-	once	TRBV19	TRBJ1-1	CASSMQGGTGTEAFF	TGTGCCAGTAGTATGCAGGGCGGAACTGGCACTGAAGCTTTCTTT
-	few	TRBV5-6	TRBJ1-5	CASSLVRGGGQPQHF	TGTGCCAGCAGCTTGGTCCGGGGAGGCGGTCAGCCCCAGCATTTT
-	-	TRBV5-1	TRBJ1-4	CASSMGPAATNEKLFF	TGCGCCAGCAGCATGGGGCCGGCAGCAACTAATGAAAAGCTGTTTTTT
-	once	TRBV5-4	TRBJ1-2	CASSTYKGGYGYTF	TGTGCCAGCAGCACCTACAAGGGGGGGTATGGCTACACCTTC
-	-	TRBV6-4	TRBJ1-5	CASSVTDNQPQHF	TGTGCCAGCAGTGTCACAGACAATCAGCCCCAGCATTTT
-	-	TRBV27	TRBJ2-7	CASSFPRGGIYEQYF	TGTGCCAGCAGTTTCCCCAGGGGAGGGATCTACGAGCAGTACTTC
-	-	TRBV5-1	TRBJ2-3	CASSLESAGADTQYF	TGCGCCAGCAGCTTGGAATCAGCGGGTGCAGATACGCAGTATTTT
-	-	TRBV7-9	TRBJ1-2	CASSTGANYGYTF	TGTGCCAGCAGCACCGGGGCTAACTATGGCTACACCTTC
-	-	TRBV21-1	TRBJ2-1	CASSKYWLAGAEEQFF	TGTGCCAGCAGCAAATACTGGCTAGCGGGAGCGGAGGAGCAGTTCTTC
-	-	TRBV5-4	TRBJ2-6	CAIWGSSAVSGANVLTF	TGTGCCATCTGGGGGTCTAGCGCCGTTTCTGGGGCCAACGTCCTGACTTTC
TRBD1	-	TRBV14	TRBJ1-2	CASSLIQGPGNYGYTF	TGTGCCAGCAGCCTCATACAGGGGCCCGGTAACTATGGCTACACCTTC
TRBD1	-	TRBV7-3	TRBJ2-3	CASSYGQGSDTQYF	TGTGCCAGCAGCTACGGACAGGGGTCAGATACGCAGTATTTT
TRBD1	once	TRBV20-1	TRBJ1-2	CSGTGDYGYTF	TGCAGTGGGACAGGTGACTATGGCTACACCTTC
-	few	TRBV11-2	TRBJ2-7	CASSPIPGTTYEQYF	TGTGCCAGCAGCCCTATCCCCGGGACAACCTACGAGCAGTACTTC
TRBD1	-	TRBV5-1	TRBJ2-7	CASSPGTEVYEQYF	TGCGCCAGCAGCCCCGGGACAGAAGTCTACGAGCAGTACTTC
-	-	TRBV10-3	TRBJ1-2	CAISDPELGPYGYTF	TGTGCCATCAGTGATCCCGAGCTCGGTCCGTATGGCTACACCTTC
TRBD1	-	TRBV7-8	TRBJ1-2	CASSSQPGTGEGYTF	TGTGCCAGCAGCTCGCAACCCGGGACAGGGGAAGGCTACACCTTC
-	-	TRBV27	TRBJ2-1	CASSLAGNSYNEQFF	TGTGCCAGCAGTTTAGCGGGGAACTCCTACAATGAGCAGTTCTTC
-	once	TRBV5-5	TRBJ1-1	CASSLVAGTEAFF	TGTGCCAGCAGCCTAGTTGCGGGGACTGAAGCTTTCTTT
-	-	TRBV20-1	TRBJ2-7	CSASELYEQYF	TGCAGTGCTAGTGAACTTTACGAGCAGTACTTC
TRBD1	-	TRBV4-3	TRBJ2-6	CASSQLTGVYSGANVLTF	TGCGCCAGCAGCCAATTGACAGGGGTCTACTCTGGGGCCAACGTCCTGACTTTC
TRBD1	once	TRBV29-1	TRBJ1-6	CSVEDRTGRSYNSPLHF	TGCAGCGTTGAAGATCGGACAGGTCGCTCCTATAATTCACCCCTCCACTTT
TRBD2	-	TRBV28	TRBJ2-5	CASSLGLAGGTGRETQYF	TGTGCCAGCAGTTTGGGACTAGCGGGAGGTACCGGTAGGGAGACCCAGTACTTC
-	-	TRBV18	TRBJ1-4	CASSPPRQGIGANEKLFF	TGTGCCAGCTCACCACCGCGGCAGGGGATAGGGGCTAATGAAAAACTGTTTTTT
TRBD2	-	TRBV7-2	TRBJ2-5	CASSSLRAGGLETQYF	TGTGCCAGCAGCTCCCTGCGAGCGGGGGGACTTGAGACCCAGTACTTC
-	-	TRBV7-9	TRBJ2-7	CASSLVGTASYEQYF	TGTGCCAGCAGCTTAGTGGGTACAGCTTCCTACGAGCAGTACTTC
TRBD2	-	TRBV11-2	TRBJ2-2	CASSLDGGLAGPSDTGELFF	TGTGCCAGCAGCTTAGATGGGGGACTAGCGGGACCTTCGGACACCGGGGAGCTGTTTTTT
TRBD2	-	TRBV18	TRBJ2-1	CASSPSGSYNEQFF	TGTGCCAGCTCACCTAGCGGGTCCTACAATGAGCAGTTCTTC
-	-	TRBV21-1	TRBJ1-5	CASSKVWAGGSQNNQPQHF	-
TRBD2	-	TRBV5-1	TRBJ2-1	CASSSGLARTYNEQFF	TGCGCCAGCAGCTCCGGACTAGCGAGGACCTACAATGAGCAGTTCTTC